This T cell receptor (beta chain) was documented in a study of tumor and adjacent non-tumor tissue in lung cancer. Germline CDR1 reads SGHAT; CDR2 reads FQNNGV. This CDR3 is 14 amino acids long. This sample's RNA came from whole unsorted tissue. More than 3 cm separated this lung sample from the edge of the tumor. Three rounds of nested PCR, following a modified ARM-PCR protocol, produced the TCRbeta library. TCRdb called the multiplex PCR reads again in MiXCR, with one record for every CDR3 protein. Among about 86,000 distinct CDR3 sequences listed, about 77% were seen once. The chain is built from TRBV11-2 and TRBJ2-1; perhaps TRBD2 as D (6 bases). This TCR was sampled from a woman in her fifties or sixties with non-small cell lung cancer. Sequencing was performed on distant non-tumor lung tissue. The CDR3 is CVNTVSGIYNEQFF. The CDR3 DNA follows: TGTGTCAACACTGTTAGCGGTATCTACAATGAGCAGTTCTTC.